A selection of T cell receptor beta chains follows, all from one sample in a study of blood T cell repertoires in COVID-19. The data were produced by immunoSEQ multiplex PCR, yet TCRdb's version contains in-frame clones alone and is incomplete. This repertoire shows approximately 150,000 clones, 75% to 90% found once; its top ten account for less than 4.5%. Sequenced input: peripheral blood. Receptors were obtained from a woman aged 55-69 years with active or convalescent COVID-19. Each CDR3 is given with its conserved first and last residue. A D gene is named only where the DNA matches it firmly. Only some rows state a clone size, as once, few, many or a class for expanded clones.

TRBD1	TRBV18	.	TRBJ2-5	TGTGCCAGCTCACCTTCGTGGGGACAGGGGCAAGAGACCCAGTACTTC	CASSPSWGQGQETQYF
TRBD2	TRBV6-4	.	TRBJ2-5	TGTGCCAGCAGTGTAGCGGGGGGGCCGGGAGAGACCCAGTACTTC	CASSVAGGPGETQYF
.	TRBV25-1	.	TRBJ2-7	TGTGCCAGCAGTGAGGCTCATCGTGAGGGGCAGTACTTC	CASSEAHREGQYF
.	TRBV5-6	.	TRBJ2-3	TGTGCCAGCAGCTCGGGGGACGGATTTTTCACAGATACGCAGTATTTT	CASSSGDGFFTDTQYF
.	TRBV9	.	TRBJ1-4	TGTGCCAGCAGCGCCACAGGGATGGGTGAAAAACTGTTTTTT	CASSATGMGEKLFF
TRBD1	TRBV6-2/TRBV6-3	.	TRBJ1-3	TGTGCCAGCAGTACGGACAGGCCCTTATCTTCTGGAAACACCATATATTTT	CASSTDRPLSSGNTIYF
TRBD1	TRBV4-3	.	TRBJ1-1	TGCGCCAGCAGCCAAGTTAGAGGACAGGCGGCTTTCTTT	CASSQVRGQAAFF
.	TRBV19	.	TRBJ1-1	TGTGCCAGCACGGATAGGACAGTGAACACTGAAGCTTTCTTT	CASTDRTVNTEAFF
TRBD1	TRBV5-6	once	TRBJ1-2	TGTGCCAGCAGCCGAGTACAGGGGGTTACAAACTATGGCTACACCTTC	CASSRVQGVTNYGYTF
TRBD1	TRBV11-3	.	TRBJ1-6	TGTGCCAGCAGCCCCCGAGACAGGGGAAATAATTCACCCCTCCACTTT	CASSPRDRGNNSPLHF
TRBD1	TRBV7-2	.	TRBJ1-2	TGTGCCAGCAGCTCCCAACTCCTCCGGGACAGCTACATCTATGGCTACACCTTC	CASSSQLLRDSYIYGYTF
TRBD2	TRBV7-2	.	TRBJ2-3	TGTGCCAGCAGCCCATGGGGGGGAAGCACAGATACGCAGTATTTT	CASSPWGGSTDTQYF
.	TRBV2	.	TRBJ1-3	TGTGCCAGCACATGGAGCTCTGGAAACACCATATATTTT	CASTWSSGNTIYF
.	TRBV19	.	TRBJ2-7	TGTGCCAGTAGTATTAGTGTGGTCTACGAGCAGTACTTC	CASSISVVYEQYF
TRBD1	TRBV6-5	.	TRBJ2-5	TGTGCCAGCAGTCGACGGACAGGGGGCGAGGAGACCCAGTACTTC	CASSRRTGGEETQYF
.	TRBV10-3	few	TRBJ1-2	TGTGCCATCAGTGAGCCCTCTCTTTACTATGGCTACACCTTC	CAISEPSLYYGYTF
.	TRBV21-1	.	TRBJ1-2	TGTGCCAGCAGCAAATGCCCCGACAGGGCTAAGGACTATGGCTACACCTTC	CASSKCPDRAKDYGYTF
.	TRBV4-3	.	TRBJ1-6	TGCGCCAGCAGCCAAGATATTCCCCCTATGGGGCTGAATTCACCCCTCCACTTT	CASSQDIPPMGLNSPLHF
TRBD1	TRBV7-2	.	TRBJ1-2	TGTGCCAGCAGCGACAGGGCCTATGGCTACACCTTC	CASSDRAYGYTF
TRBD2	TRBV19	.	TRBJ2-1	TGTGCCAGTAGTCGCCTCCTGGGACCGGGGGGGCATGAGCAGTTCTTC	CASSRLLGPGGHEQFF
.	TRBV6-5	.	TRBJ1-4	TGTGCCACCAGGCAGGAGGGTTCTAATGAAAAACTGTTTTTT	CATRQEGSNEKLFF
.	TRBV6-6	.	TRBJ1-1	TGTGCCAGCAGTTATCCCGAGAGGACTGAAGCTTTCTTT	CASSYPERTEAFF
.	TRBV7-9	.	TRBJ2-7	TGTGCCAGCAGCTTAGCGAATGTCGGGATGGAGCAGTACTTC	CASSLANVGMEQYF
.	TRBV30	.	TRBJ2-1	TGTGCCTGGAGTGAACAGGTTTCGGATGAGCAGTTCTTC	CAWSEQVSDEQFF
TRBD1	TRBV29-1	.	TRBJ2-5	TGCAGCGCGGGACAGCCCCAATGGGAGACCCAGTACTTC	CSAGQPQWETQYF
.	TRBV19	once	TRBJ1-2	TGTGCCAGTAGTATGGGAGGGAAGAAGAGCTATGGCTACACCTTC	CASSMGGKKSYGYTF
.	TRBV7-2	.	TRBJ1-2	TGTGCCAGCAGCTTAGGCCAGGGGCCGTACTATGGCTACACCTTC	CASSLGQGPYYGYTF
TRBD1	TRBV6-5	.	TRBJ2-7	TGTGCCAGCAGATGGGACAGGGTGGTCGACGAGCAGTACTTC	CASRWDRVVDEQYF
TRBD1	TRBV6-6	.	TRBJ2-7	TGTGCCAGCAGTCAAGGACAGGCTACCTACGAGCAGTACTTC	CASSQGQATYEQYF
.	TRBV7-9	few	TRBJ1-1	TGTGCCAGCATCCGGGACTCGTACACTGAAGCTTTCTTT	CASIRDSYTEAFF
TRBD1	TRBV19	once	TRBJ2-1	TGTGCCAGTAGCCCGTGGGACAGCTCCTACAATGAGCAGTTCTTC	CASSPWDSSYNEQFF
.	TRBV7-2	.	TRBJ1-2	TGTGCCAGCAGCCAACCGGCGGGGGGCTACACCTTC	CASSQPAGGYTF
TRBD1	TRBV19	.	TRBJ2-7	TGTGCCAGTAGTATCTATCCCCAGGGGGCCGCCGGCGAGCAGTACTTC	CASSIYPQGAAGEQYF
TRBD1	TRBV27	.	TRBJ2-7	TGTGCCAGCAGTTTCGGGACAGCCTACGAGCAGTACTTC	CASSFGTAYEQYF
.	TRBV19	.	TRBJ2-1	TGTGCCACTGACTCTAGCTCCTACAATGAGCAGTTCTTC	CATDSSSYNEQFF
.	TRBV14	.	TRBJ1-6	TGTGCCAGCAGCCCGACAGGCGTATTCTATAATTCACCCCTCCACTTT	CASSPTGVFYNSPLHF
.	TRBV12-3/TRBV12-4	.	TRBJ2-1	TGTGCCAGCAGTTTCTCAGTAAACAATGAGCAGTTCTTC	CASSFSVNNEQFF
TRBD1	TRBV7-2	.	TRBJ1-1	TGTGCCAGCAGATCGGACAGGGGTATTGCTGAAGCTTTCTTT	CASRSDRGIAEAFF
.	TRBV27	.	TRBJ1-6	TGTGCCAGCAGTCTGACGGAGCCATTGGATTCACCCCTCCACTTT	CASSLTEPLDSPLHF
.	TRBV6-5	.	TRBJ2-7	TGTGCCGGCTCAGGGGGGTCCTACGAGCAGTACTTC	CAGSGGSYEQYF
.	TRBV30	.	TRBJ2-3	TGTGCCTGGAGTGTACTAGGGGATACGCAGTATTTT	CAWSVLGDTQYF
.	TRBV7-8	.	TRBJ1-6	TGTGCCAGCGGGAAACAGGGAAAGAATTCACCCCTCCACTTT	CASGKQGKNSPLHF
TRBD1	TRBV28	.	TRBJ1-1	TGTGCCAGCAGTTCCGGGACAGGGGTCGTTTGGGACACTGAAGCTTTCTTT	CASSSGTGVVWDTEAFF
.	TRBV9	.	TRBJ1-4	TGTGCCAGCAGCGCCTACCCAGGGAAAACAGATGGAAAACTGTTTTTT	CASSAYPGKTDGKLFF
TRBD2	TRBV9	.	TRBJ2-3	TGTGCCAGCAGCGTAGGTGGAGCTAGCGGGGCGATGGGCACAGATACGCAGTATTTT	CASSVGGASGAMGTDTQYF
.	TRBV7-9	.	TRBJ1-4	TGTGCCAGCAGCAACACGAAGCGGAACCGGGAAAAACTGTTTTTT	CASSNTKRNREKLFF
TRBD1	TRBV4-1	.	TRBJ1-6	TGCGCCAGCAGCCAAGTCATGACAGGGACGAGTTCACCCCTCCACTTT	CASSQVMTGTSSPLHF
.	TRBV5-1	.	TRBJ2-3	TGCGCCAGCAGCGAAGGAGGCGGAGATACGCAGTATTTT	CASSEGGGDTQYF
.	TRBV4-1	.	TRBJ1-3	TGCGCCAGCAGCCAAGTCGGGGGTCCTGGAAACACCATATATTTT	CASSQVGGPGNTIYF
TRBD2	TRBV2	.	TRBJ2-7	TGTGCCAGCAGTCCCGGACTAGCGGGGGTCGAGCAGTACTTC	CASSPGLAGVEQYF
TRBD2	TRBV5-1	.	TRBJ2-5	TGCGCCAGCAGCTTGGGGACTAGCGGGGGGCCGGAGACCCAGTACTTC	CASSLGTSGGPETQYF
.	TRBV18	once	TRBJ2-5	TGTGCCAGCTCACCAATCCGCGGGGAGGAGGAGACCCAGTACTTC	CASSPIRGEEETQYF
.	TRBV1	.	TRBJ1-2	TGCACCAGCAGCCAAGCGGATCCTTGGACAGGGGCTTATGGCTACACCTTC	CTSSQADPWTGAYGYTF
.	TRBV29-1	.	TRBJ1-1	TGCAGCGTTGCGGTTCGGGGGTGGGATATCACTGAAGCTTTCTTT	CSVAVRGWDITEAFF